One TCR beta chain is described in this entry. In this sample, this clone turned up a few times. Its specific antigen is unknown. Base-call qualities are not available, and no considerably larger clone is one nucleotide away. This entry is derived from a study of blood T cell repertoires in COVID-19 (dated by TCRdb to the early 2020s). Turning to the overall study: Samples from collaborators originated in the United States, Italy and Spain and spanned both the acute and convalescent phases of COVID-19. The material from the prospective study consisted of cDNA or gDNA derived from T cells, B-cell-depleted T cells, or PBMCs. Subjects who had been exposed to COVID-19, were actively infected with it, or had recovered from it provided the deeply sampled blood TCRbeta repertoires that made up the dataset. The repertoires were made available in a free public database intended to serve as a resource for research on the immune response to SARS-CoV-2. The samples were drawn from the first 160 participants of the ongoing ImmuneRACE study and from 950 to 1,500 subjects provided by 6 global collaborators. Sample metadata almost always included a de-identified subject ID, COVID-19 status, age in years and sex. HLA class I and class II types, where available, came from metadata supplied by the sample provider rather than from assay-based typing.

Whole blood was collected in K2EDTA tubes by collaborating institutions according to the institutions' own protocols. For TCRbeta analysis, collaborators shipped samples in one of three forms: frozen whole blood, isolated PBMCs, or DNA extracted from either of those sample types. CDR1 and CDR2 are read off the germline V gene (reference sequence) as LNHDA and SQIVND. Taken from cysteine to phenylalanine, the CDR3 has 14 residues. The DNA shown is the 42-base CDR3, in frame from base 1. Germline trimming: 7 bases from V, 3 bases from J; junction bases outside gene matches: 5. Overall study results and their limits: How much clinical and demographic metadata was included differed by source and by participant, and the metadata was provided uncurated.

The immunoSEQ Assay, a bias-controlled multiplex PCR, was used to amplify TCRbeta CDR3 regions from genomic DNA. On the authors' methods: The number of nucleated cells in each sample was estimated from the amplification of reference gene primers within the assay. To quantify the absolute abundance of each unique TCRbeta CDR3 rearrangement, sequence reads were collapsed and filtered. For each sample, productive Simpson clonality was calculated as the square root of Simpson's diversity index over productive rearrangements. Held by TCRdb, this immuneACCESS table contains in-frame sequences only and omits some clones. Under half of the omission traces to an unresolved V gene where checked; the cause of the rest is unknown. Clone size and the V and J calls come from that table; the DNA yielded D and trimming. Within this sample are 35,000 to 50,000 clones, with approximately 90% of them counted one time only. Roughly 4.3% of the sample rests with the top ten.

The receptor was isolated from a man in his 60s with acute or convalescent COVID-19. Material: peripheral blood. The chain couples TRBV19 to TRBJ1-5, with 8 central nucleotides matching TRBD1. The sequenced DNA: TGTGCCAGTACGGGACAGGAGCTCAATCAGCCCCAGCATTTT. Its protein is CASTGQELNQPQHF.